This entry lists 30 T cell receptor beta chains sequenced from one sample in a study of T-cell memory formation after mild COVID-19. In TCRdb, the 5' RACE reads were re-called with MiXCR into one record per CDR3 protein. The profile shows under 400,000 distinct CDR3 sequences, 20% to 25% of them singletons. The specimen was PBMCs or a T cell subset sorted from them (not recorded which). The receptors were gathered from an adult woman who had mild COVID-19 (a few samples of this study predate the infection). Cell type and time point are not known.

There are a few counts of this clonotype. The chain has TRBV5-1 and TRBJ2-3; D is possibly TRBD2 (6 bases). V gave up 4 bases and J gave up 0 bases, with 15 bases separating them. This CDR3 is 16 amino acids long. Germline V gene sequence: CDR1 SGHRS, CDR2 YFSETQ. The CDR3 bases are TGCGCCAGCAGCCAAGGACTACCCAAAAGCACAGATACGCAGTATTTT. It is translated as CASSQGLPKSTDTQYF.

The rearrangement joins TRBV24-1 to TRBJ2-7, with 10 bases fitting TRBD2. The J segment lost 2 bases and the V segment lost 5 bases, leaving 11 bases of the junction unmatched. In germline, CDR1 is KGHDR, CDR2 SFDVKD. The CDR3 covers 17 residues. The DNA for the CDR3 is TGTGCCACCAGTGGACCACCGCTAGCGGGGGCTGCCTACGAGCAGTACTTC. It encodes CATSGPPLAGAAYEQYF.

This chain links TRBV2 with TRBJ1-5; tentatively, D is TRBD1 (5 bases). V was pared by 7 bases and J by 5 bases, with 18 bases between. In germline, CDR1 is SNHLY, CDR2 FYNNEI. The CDR3 totals 15 residues. This CDR3 reads CASTLLEGQDQPQHF. The DNA of the CDR3 is TGTGCCAGCACCCTACTAGAGGGGCAGGATCAGCCCCAGCATTTT.

As regards this clonotype: The junction departs from germline at one end; a sequencing error may be responsible. Here the CDR3 DNA reads TGTGCCAGCAGTTACTCGACCTCTACCGGGCCCGTTTTT. Amino acid sequence: CASSYSTSTGPVF. This chain uses TRBV6-5 with TRBJ2-2; D ambiguous. Germline V gives CDR1 MNHEY, CDR2 SVGAGI. There are 13 residues in the CDR3.

The chain links TRBV12-3 or TRBV12-4 to TRBJ1-5; D is undetermined. This CDR3 comprises 15 residues. V was clipped by 8 bases and J by 9 bases, with 23 bases between them. The CDR3 sequence: CASRQDALAHSPQHF. The CDR3 nucleotides read TGTGCCAGCCGCCAGGATGCCTTGGCCCATTCGCCCCAGCATTTT.

In this sample, this clonotype turned up a few times. CDR3 sequence: CASSLGQAGTGELFF. In nucleotides, the CDR3 is TGTGCCAGCAGCTTAGGACAGGCCGGCACCGGGGAGCTGTTTTTT. The chain combines TRBV5-5 with TRBJ2-2; TRBD1 agrees at 7 bases. V lost 2 bases, J lost 4 bases, and 5 bases stayed unmatched. CDR3 length: 15 amino acids. Germline V gene sequence: CDR1 SGHKS, CDR2 YYEKEE (reference sequence). Full variable domain (remainder filled in from reference TRBV5-5 and TRBJ2-2): DAGVTQSPTHLIKTRGQQVTLRCSPISGHKSVSWYQQVLGQGPQFIFQYYEKEERGRGNFPDRFSARQFPNYSSELNVNALLLGDSALYLCASSLGQAGTGELFFGEGSRLTVL.

The CDR3 DNA sequence: TGCAGTGCTCCGGACAGGGTTGGGGGTACGCAGTATTTT. Protein sequence: CSAPDRVGGTQYF. The gene calls are TRBV20-1 and TRBJ2-3, with 8 positions matching TRBD1. The CDR3 covers 13 residues. Unmatched junction bases numbered 9, after V lost 5 bases and J lost 8 bases. Germline CDR1 DFQATT, CDR2 SNEGSKA (reference sequence).

This CDR3 reads CSALEGSGRVGDYEQYF. The CDR3 DNA sequence: TGCAGTGCTCTCGAGGGTAGCGGGAGGGTTGGGGACTACGAGCAGTACTTC. This chain joins TRBV20-1 and TRBJ2-7, with 11 nucleotides matching TRBD2. The CDR3 length is 17 residues. Germline V gene sequence: CDR1 DFQATT, CDR2 SNEGSKA (reference sequence). Trimming at V came to 5 bases and at J to 3 bases, leaving 15 bases not matched to a gene.

This clonotype was counted only a few times. This chain joins TRBV29-1 and TRBJ2-5; tentatively, D is TRBD1 (7 bases). Germline V gene sequence: CDR1 SQVTM, CDR2 ANQGSEA. The CDR3 is 13 amino acids. Between the trimmed V and J ends, which lost 3 bases and 5 bases, there was a span of 13 bases. The CDR3 is CSVDRRGLETQYF. The CDR3 bases are TGCAGCGTTGATAGGAGGGGGCTTGAGACCCAGTACTTC.

The chain employs TRBV5-1 and TRBJ1-1; TRBD1 is a possible D gene (5 bases). The V and J ends lost 4 bases and 2 bases respectively, with 18 bases between them. Germline V lookup: CDR1 SGHRS, CDR2 YFSETQ. This CDR3 comprises 16 residues. The CDR3 spells CASSPLLGGLNTEAFF. CDR3 DNA sequence: TGCGCCAGCAGCCCTCTTCTTGGGGGACTTAACACTGAAGCTTTCTTT.

V is TRBV7-9 and J is TRBJ2-5; D gene ambiguous. Germline V gene lookup returns CDR1 SEHNR and CDR2 FQNEAQ (reference sequence). V dropped 2 bases and J dropped 5 bases, with 21 bases sitting between them. There are 17 residues in the CDR3. The CDR3 DNA is TGTGCCAGCAGCTTATTTGGGTCAGAAGGTTGGCGGGAGACCCAGTACTTC. Protein product: CASSLFGSEGWRETQYF.

The V call is TRBV30, the J call TRBJ2-5, with D possibly TRBD2 on 6 matching bases. The ends were cut back, 0 bases at V and 4 bases at J, with 15 bases in the middle. Germline V gene sequence: CDR1 GTSNPN, CDR2 SVGIG (reference sequence). The CDR3 sequence is 15 residues long. CDR3 nucleotides: TGTGCCTGGAGTGTATGGCGGGGTTTGGGAGAGACCCAGTACTTC. As protein: CAWSVWRGLGETQYF.

This clonotype was picked up a small number of times. This chain joins TRBV12-3 or TRBV12-4 and TRBJ2-7; 11 bases are shared with TRBD1. V shed 5 bases and J 12 bases; nucleotides not matched to a gene: 9. The CDR3 length is 13 residues. The CDR3, as DNA: TGTGCCAGCAGTGTCGGGACAGGGGGTAGTCGGTACTTC. Residues: CASSVGTGGSRYF.

This clonotype occurred a few times. This chain joins TRBV4-2 and TRBJ2-3, with 8 nucleotides matching TRBD2. The CDR3 covers 16 residues. The V and J ends lost 1 base and 1 base, in that order; junction bases with no gene match: 4. Germline V gene data show CDR1 as LGHNA and CDR2 as YNFKEQ. As DNA, the CDR3 is TGTGCCAGCAGCCAAGGCAGCGGGGGAGGCACAGATACGCAGTATTTT. It specifies CASSQGSGGGTDTQYF.

This clonotype has only a few counts. The chain is built from TRBV25-1 and TRBJ2-5; no clear D. Per the germline V gene, CDR1 is MGHDK and CDR2 is SYGVNS. The CDR3 is made up of 13 amino acids. V lost 4 bases, J lost 5 bases, and 11 bases lay in between. The CDR3 nucleotides are TGTGCCAGCAGTGGTCCAGCCCCGGAGACCCAGTACTTC. Translating it yields CASSGPAPETQYF.

J is TRBJ2-7 and V is TRBV6-1; unclear D gene. The germline V and J ends were trimmed by 10 bases and 1 base, with 17 bases remaining between them. The CDR3 length is 14 residues. In germline, CDR1 is MNHNS, CDR2 SASEGT. The CDR3 DNA follows: TGTGCCACTACTCAAGTAGGAAATTCCTACGAGCAGTACTTC. It encodes CATTQVGNSYEQYF.

This clonotype appeared a few times. The CDR3 coding sequence is TGTGCCAGCAGTTTAGCCAGGGGGCGTGGAGAGACCCAGTACTTC. It specifies CASSLARGRGETQYF. The J gene is TRBJ2-5, the V gene TRBV12-3 or TRBV12-4, with 8 bases identical to TRBD1. The CDR3 contains 15 residues. The ends lost 0 bases at V and 4 bases at J; junction bases unmatched: 4.

The rearrangement joins TRBV7-9 to TRBJ2-3; 7 positions match TRBD1. The CDR3 runs 16 residues. Germline lookup yields CDR1 SEHNR and CDR2 FQNEAQ (reference sequence). V shed 5 bases and J 7 bases; nucleotides not matched to a gene: 15. This CDR3 reads CASSIRTGSLMHTQYF. The CDR3 region has the DNA TGTGCCAGCAGCATCAGGACAGGATCACTTATGCATACGCAGTATTTT.

The chain has TRBV11-3 and TRBJ2-1; 9 bases fit TRBD2. Germline V gene data show CDR1 as SGHNT and CDR2 as YENEEA. Trimming took 4 bases from V and 8 from J; bases not matched to a gene: 9. The CDR3 has 15 amino acids. The CDR3 bases are TGTGCCAGCAGCTGGCCGGGACTAGCTTCCGATGAGCAGTTCTTC. Translated, it gives CASSWPGLASDEQFF.

The rearrangement links TRBV7-9 to TRBJ1-1; 9 positions agree with TRBD1. The CDR3 totals 17 residues. Germline assignment: CDR1 SEHNR and CDR2 FQNEAQ (reference sequence). Trimming took 1 base from V and 5 from J; bases not matched to a gene: 11. The CDR3 DNA reads TGTGCCAGCAGCTTAGGGGGCCAACAGGGGGCGCGTACTGAAGCTTTCTTT. Amino acids: CASSLGGQQGARTEAFF.

This clonotype was seen more than once but under ten times. CDR3 DNA sequence: TGTGCCAGCTCAGGGGACATTGGTGTCACAGATACGCAGTATTTT. Amino acid sequence: CASSGDIGVTDTQYF. This chain links TRBV18 with TRBJ2-3; D possibly corresponds to TRBD1 (6 bases). In germline, CDR1 is KGHSH, CDR2 LQKENI. Trimming shortened V by 5 bases and J by 2 bases, and 14 bases separated the two germline ends. This CDR3 has 15 amino acids.

The J gene is TRBJ1-1, the V gene TRBV2, with 7 bases matching TRBD1. CDR1 is SNHLY, CDR2 FYNNEI, per germline. V lost 4 bases and J lost 3; bases outside the gene matches: 8. The length of the CDR3 is 15 residues. The CDR3 is CASSGIQGKYTEAFF. The CDR3, as DNA: TGTGCCAGCAGTGGCATACAGGGGAAGTACACTGAAGCTTTCTTT.

The gene calls are TRBV29-1 and TRBJ2-7; 8 bases are shared with TRBD2. Losses at the gene ends were 1 base for V and 2 bases for J; bases not matched to a gene: 7. The V gene's germline CDR1 is SQVTM and CDR2 ANQGSEA. The CDR3 runs to 15 residues. CDR3 residues: CSVEVTTSAAYEQYF. The CDR3 region has the DNA TGCAGCGTTGAAGTCACGACTAGCGCAGCCTACGAGCAGTACTTC.

This clonotype was counted only a few times. The gene calls are TRBV7-2 and TRBJ2-1, with 13 bases that match TRBD2. Losses at the gene ends were 4 bases for V and 5 bases for J; bases not matched to a gene: 2. The CDR3 loop spans 15 amino acids. Germline V gene sequence: CDR1 SGHTA, CDR2 FQGNSA. The DNA of the CDR3 is TGTGCCAGCAGCTGGGGACTAGCGGGGAACAATGAGCAGTTCTTC. This encodes CASSWGLAGNNEQFF.

This clonotype appeared a few times. The chain carries TRBV20-1 and TRBJ1-2; maybe TRBD1 (5 bases). The CDR3 has 13 residues. Trimming took 3 bases from V and 7 from J, leaving 15 bases between them. The germline V gene encodes CDR1 DFQATT and CDR2 SNEGSKA (reference sequence). The CDR3 is CSASPRGLVGYTF. In DNA, the CDR3 is TGCAGTGCTAGTCCTCGGGGGTTGGTTGGCTACACCTTC.

The CDR3 nucleotides are TGTGCCAGCAGTCCCTTTGATACCGACGATGAGCAGTTCTTC. As protein: CASSPFDTDDEQFF. The rearrangement links TRBV27 to TRBJ2-1; D is uncertain. Trimming shortened V by 5 bases and J by 8 bases, and 16 bases separated the two germline ends. The CDR3 contains 14 residues. Germline CDR1 is MNHEY and CDR2 is SMNVEV (reference sequence).

There are a few counts of this clonotype. The chain links TRBV7-2 to TRBJ1-2; TRBD1 is a possible D gene (5 bases). The CDR3 totals 14 residues. Trimming left V 2 bases short and J 6 bases short, with 13 bases between. Germline CDR1 and CDR2: SGHTA and FQGNSA. The CDR3 DNA reads as TGTGCCAGCAGCTTATATCCAGGGCCCCATGGCTACACCTTC. Residues: CASSLYPGPHGYTF.

This clonotype was observed a few times. The genes are TRBV12-3 or TRBV12-4 and TRBJ2-7; tentatively, D is TRBD2 (6 bases). Trimming took 5 bases from V and 4 from J, leaving 12 bases between them. There are 13 residues in the CDR3. The CDR3 bases are TGTGCCAGCAGTCGTGGACTACCGTACGAGCAGTACTTC. This translates into CASSRGLPYEQYF.

This clonotype was detected once. The chain carries TRBV14 and TRBJ1-2, with TRBD1 matching over 7 bases. The V and J ends lost 0 bases and 2 bases, in that order; junction bases with no gene match: 0. The CDR3 is made up of 14 amino acids. Germline V CDR1 and CDR2: SGHDN, FVKESK. The CDR3 DNA follows: TGTGCCAGCAGCCAAGACAGGGGGAACTATGGCTACACCTTC. Amino acid sequence: CASSQDRGNYGYTF. The entire variable domain, with the rest obtained from reference TRBV14 and TRBJ1-2, is as follows: EAGVTQFPSHSVIEKGQTVTLRCDPISGHDNLYWYRRVMGKEIKFLLHFVKESKQDESGMPNNRFLAERTGGTYSTLKVQPAELEDSGVYFCASSQDRGNYGYTFGSGTRLTVV.

Notes on this clonotype: This may stem from a read error, because a much larger clone lies one nucleotide away. The chain couples TRBV3-1 to TRBJ2-5, with a weak D call TRBD1 (6 bases). Trimming pared 2 bases from V and 3 bases from J, leaving 16 bases between. The germline gives CDR1 LGHDT, CDR2 YNNKEL (reference sequence). The CDR3 contains 16 residues. The CDR3 sequence: CASSQPGTPAKETQYF. DNA of the CDR3: TGTGCCAGCAGCCAACCCGGGACACCGGCGAAAGAGACCCAGTACTTC.